These 8 T cell receptor beta chains share one sample of origin, sequenced in a study of shared T cell receptors in the human thymus. Some clones are missing from TCRdb's copy, which holds only in-frame ones; the method was immunoSEQ multiplex PCR. The sample has 540,000 or so clones, around 78% seen once. The same data also contributed to another study, on human thymus T cells.

Sequencing was done on a sample of thymocytes. These receptors all stem from a boy in the first two years of life with a congenital heart defect.

A single count supports this clone. This rearrangement joins TRBV7-9 to TRBJ2-5; D is perhaps TRBD2 (5 bases). The CDR3 has 18 residues. V was cut by 2 bases and J by 4 bases, with 23 bases left in between. Germline V gene lookup returns CDR1 SEHNR and CDR2 FQNEAQ (reference sequence). CDR3 sequence reads: CASSLSGRPHTPGETQYF. The CDR3 DNA reads as TGTGCCAGCAGCTTAAGCGGTCGGCCACACACTCCAGGAGAGACCCAGTACTTC. Variable domain in full (rest from reference TRBV7-9 and TRBJ2-5): DTGVSQNPRHKITKRGQNVTFRCDPISEHNRLYWYRQTLGQGPEFLTYFQNEAQLEKSRLLSDRFSAERPKGSFSTLEIQRTEQGDSAMYLCASSLSGRPHTPGETQYFGPGTRLLVL.

In this sample, this clone turned up a few times. The rearrangement joins TRBV9 to TRBJ2-7; 9 nucleotides line up with TRBD2. This CDR3 comprises 17 residues. After removal of 0 bases from V and 0 bases from J, the junction contained 7 bases not matched to a gene. Per the germline V gene, CDR1 is SGDLS and CDR2 is YYNGEE. CDR3 in DNA: TGTGCCAGCAGCGTAGGGCTAGCGGGACCCCACTCCTACGAGCAGTACTTC. Its translation: CASSVGLAGPHSYEQYF.

The chain couples TRBV6-5 to TRBJ2-7; 7 nucleotides line up with TRBD2. The germline V gene encodes CDR1 MNHEY and CDR2 SVGAGI. The CDR3 extends over 16 amino acids. Losses at the gene ends were 0 bases for V and 7 bases for J; bases not matched to a gene: 12. DNA for the CDR3: TGTGCCAGCAGTTACTCGGATGGGACTTTGGGAGGGGAGCAGTACTTC. Protein sequence: CASSYSDGTLGGEQYF.

The chain couples TRBV6-4 to TRBJ2-3, with TRBD2 matching over 9 bases. CDR1 and CDR2 from the germline V gene are MRHNA and SNTAGT. This CDR3 has 17 amino acids. Germline trimming cut 10 bases from V and 0 bases from J; bases unmatched to any gene: 14. The CDR3 nucleotides read TGTGCCATCGTCCCTGGCGGGAGGGGGCTTAGCACAGATACGCAGTATTTT. Encoded protein: CAIVPGGRGLSTDTQYF.

The gene calls are TRBV6-4 and TRBJ2-3; no clear D. Germline CDR1 and CDR2: MRHNA and SNTAGT. V was cut by 9 bases and J by 4 bases, with 8 bases left in between. This CDR3 has 11 amino acids. The chain's CDR3 is CARVVSDTQYF. The CDR3 region has the DNA TGTGCCAGGGTAGTCTCAGATACGCAGTATTTT.

The CDR3 nucleotides are TGTGCCAGCAGCAAAGTCCAGTACAATGAGCAGTTCTTC. Encoded protein: CASSKVQYNEQFF. V usage is TRBV21-1 and J usage is TRBJ2-1; the D segment call TRBD1 is taken from the table without a DNA check. TRBV21-1 is termed a pseudogene. The CDR3 extends over 13 amino acids.

The chain recombines TRBV5-4 with TRBJ1-1; 9 bases agree with TRBD1. After removal of 4 bases from V and 3 bases from J, the junction contained 13 bases not matched to a gene. The CDR3 loop spans 17 amino acids. Per the germline V gene, CDR1 is SGHNT and CDR2 is YYREEE (reference sequence). The DNA of the CDR3 is TGTGCCAGCAGCAGACCGGGACAGGGCCTACGGGACACTGAAGCTTTCTTT. Translated, it gives CASSRPGQGLRDTEAFF.

The CDR3 sequence: CSVEEGAGGPDGDEQFF. In nucleotides, the CDR3 is TGCAGCGTTGAAGAAGGAGCGGGAGGGCCAGACGGTGATGAGCAGTTCTTC. The chain has TRBV29-1 and TRBJ2-1; 10 bases line up with TRBD2. Germline CDR1 is SQVTM and CDR2 is ANQGSEA. CDR3 length equals 17 residues. Losses at the gene ends were 0 bases for V and 8 bases for J; bases not matched to a gene: 13.